This T cell receptor delta chain was identified during a study of delta chains in infants with herpesvirus infections. Whole-study results and caveats: The public clonotype appeared only at the first post-infection time point and was absent in uninfected infants.

Gamma-chain- and delta-chain-specific primers converted PBMC RNA into TCR cDNA. TCRdb re-called the RT-PCR reads through CATT. Altogether about 1,500 delta-chain clones are present, 30% being singletons, with the ten largest covering about 7%. On this clone: The antigen remains unidentified.

Material: peripheral blood, obtained at time point 1 of longitudinal follow-up. The clonotype was recovered from a human donor who was a Ugandan infant, either HIV-exposed or HIV-unexposed (not recorded which).

CDR3 nucleotide sequence: TGTGCTCTTGGGGACCATACCCCCCAGCCTTCCTATTGTACTGGGGGATACCCGGACACCGATAAACTCATCTTT. Encoded protein: CALGDHTPQPSYCTGGYPDTDKLIF. The rearrangement joins TRDV1 to TRDJ1, with 12 bases fitting TRDD3. This CDR3 comprises 25 residues. V lost 3 bases to trimming and J lost 0 bases; unmatched junction nucleotides: 29. Per germline, CDR1 TSWWSYY and CDR2 QGS.